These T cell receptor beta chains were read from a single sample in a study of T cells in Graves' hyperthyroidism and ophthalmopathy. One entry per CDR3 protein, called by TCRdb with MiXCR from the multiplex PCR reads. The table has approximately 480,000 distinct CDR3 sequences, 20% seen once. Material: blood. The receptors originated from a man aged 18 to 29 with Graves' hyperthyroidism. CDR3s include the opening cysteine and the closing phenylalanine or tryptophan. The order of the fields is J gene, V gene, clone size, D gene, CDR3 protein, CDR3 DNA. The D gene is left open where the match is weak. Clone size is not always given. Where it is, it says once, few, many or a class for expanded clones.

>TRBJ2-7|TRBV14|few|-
CASSGRDPLGEQYF
TGTGCCAGCAGTGGCCGGGACCCCCTGGGTGAGCAGTACTTC
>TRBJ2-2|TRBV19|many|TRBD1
CASTMTGAGELFF
TGTGCCAGTACCATGACAGGGGCCGGGGAGCTGTTTTTT
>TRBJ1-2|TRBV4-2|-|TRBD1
CASSQDVAGQGGGYTF
TGTGCCAGCAGCCAAGATGTGGCGGGACAGGGTGGTGGCTACACCTTC
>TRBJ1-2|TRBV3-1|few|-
CASSQPVGPTAF
TGTGCCAGCAGCCAGCCCGTCGGGCCTACGGCCTTC
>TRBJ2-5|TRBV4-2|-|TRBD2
CASSQAQRDHQETQYF
TGTGCCAGCAGCCAAGCCCAGCGGGACCACCAAGAGACCCAGTACTTC
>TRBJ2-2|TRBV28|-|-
CAGQRNTGDLFF
TGTGCCGGGCAGCGAAACACCGGGGATCTGTTTTTT
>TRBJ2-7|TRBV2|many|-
CASSVRRDFSEQYF
TGTGCCAGCAGTGTTCGTCGGGACTTCTCCGAGCAGTACTTC
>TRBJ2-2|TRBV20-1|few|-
CSARDLTAGELFF
TGCAGTGCTAGAGATTTAACGGCCGGGGAGCTGTTTTTT
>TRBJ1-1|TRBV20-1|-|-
CSARQGFTEAFF
TGCAGTGCTAGACAGGGATTCACTGAAGCTTTCTTT
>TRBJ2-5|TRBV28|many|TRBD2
CASSKTSGPRQETQYF
TGTGCCAGCAGTAAGACTAGCGGGCCAAGACAAGAGACCCAGTACTTC
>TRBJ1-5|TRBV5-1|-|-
CAILEGQVHPNQPQHF
TGCGCCATTCTTGAAGGGCAGGTACATCCCAATCAGCCCCAGCATTTT
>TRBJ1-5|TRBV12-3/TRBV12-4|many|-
CASSFIRNQPQHF
TGTGCCAGCAGTTTCATCAGAAATCAGCCCCAGCATTTT
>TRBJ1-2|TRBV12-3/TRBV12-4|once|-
CASSLREGAILF
TGTGCCAGCAGCCTTAGGGAGGGCGCTATTCTCTTC
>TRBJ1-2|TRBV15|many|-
CATALGNYGYTF
TGTGCCACAGCCCTCGGGAACTATGGCTACACCTTC
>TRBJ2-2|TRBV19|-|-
CAISIAGELFF
TGTGCCATTAGTATAGCCGGGGAGCTGTTTTTT
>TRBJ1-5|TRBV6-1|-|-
CASRSGGAGQPQHF
TGTGCCAGCAGATCCGGGGGTGCAGGTCAGCCCCAGCATTTT
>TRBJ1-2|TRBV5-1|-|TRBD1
CASSLEYRGRDGYTF
TGCGCCAGCAGCTTGGAATACAGGGGGCGGGATGGCTACACCTTC
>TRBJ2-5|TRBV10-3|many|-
CAISESISGETQYF
TGTGCCATCAGTGAGTCGATTAGCGGAGAGACCCAGTACTTC
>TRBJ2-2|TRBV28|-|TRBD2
CASSLSLAGGTGELFF
TGTGCCAGCAGTTTGAGTCTAGCGGGAGGAACCGGGGAGCTGTTTTTT
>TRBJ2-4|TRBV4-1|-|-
CASSPHGQKVTLAKNIQYF
TGCGCCAGCAGCCCACACGGACAGAAGGTTACTCTAGCCAAAAACATTCAGTACTTC
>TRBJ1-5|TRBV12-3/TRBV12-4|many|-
CASSLYNNQPQHF
TGTGCCAGCAGTTTATACAACAATCAGCCCCAGCATTTT
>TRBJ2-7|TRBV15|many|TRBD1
CATGPDRGPYEQYF
TGTGCCACCGGACCCGACAGGGGCCCGTACGAGCAGTACTTC
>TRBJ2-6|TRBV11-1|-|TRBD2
CASSLPAGAFGANVLTF
TGTGCCAGCAGCTTACCAGCGGGGGCCTTTGGGGCCAACGTCCTGACTTTC
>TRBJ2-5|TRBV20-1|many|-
CSATRPRSSGILREETQYF
TGCAGTGCAACCCGCCCCCGTTCAAGTGGGATTTTGCGTGAGGAGACCCAGTACTTC
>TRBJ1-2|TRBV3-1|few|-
CASSPLGGRNSYGYTF
TGTGCCAGCAGCCCCCTAGGTGGGCGGAACAGCTATGGCTACACCTTC
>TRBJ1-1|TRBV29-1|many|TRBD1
CSVGDRAVTEAFF
TGCAGCGTTGGAGACAGGGCGGTGACTGAAGCTTTCTTT
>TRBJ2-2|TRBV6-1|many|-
CASSAGTANTGELFF
TGTGCCAGCAGCGCCGGGACCGCGAACACCGGGGAGCTGTTTTTT
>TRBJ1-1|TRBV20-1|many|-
CSAPGPTLGHTEAFF
TGCAGTGCTCCTGGACCGACCCTAGGGCACACTGAAGCTTTCTTT
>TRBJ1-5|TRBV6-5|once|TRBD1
CASSYPDRDNQPQHF
TGTGCCAGCAGTTACCCGGACAGGGACAATCAGCCCCAGCATTTT